The 24 T cell receptor beta chains below come from one sample, sequenced in a study of blood T cell repertoires in COVID-19 (dated by TCRdb to the early 2020s). Libraries came from the immunoSEQ multiplex PCR assay. Sourced from immuneACCESS, this table was stored by TCRdb with only in-frame sequences that have V and J called. A share of the clones is absent; for the studies checked, an unresolved V gene accounts for under half, and the remainder has no known explanation. The table for this sample lists about 300,000 clones; 90% of them were counted only once. The ten largest clonotypes hold approximately 4% of the sample. The sequencing sample was made of PBMCs or T cells enriched from blood (not recorded which). The receptors originated from a woman aged 18-29 years with acute COVID-19.

The chain employs TRBV5-6 and TRBJ1-1; maybe TRBD1 (5 bases). CDR3 size: 13 residues. CDR1 and CDR2 from the germline V gene are SGHDT and YYEEEE. V lost 3 bases, J lost 1 base, and 7 bases lay in between. In nucleotides, the CDR3 is TGTGCCAGCAGCTCTCAGGGGAACACTGAAGCTTTCTTT. Protein sequence: CASSSQGNTEAFF.

This chain connects TRBV5-1 to TRBJ2-7; 8 nucleotides align to TRBD1. Germline V lookup: CDR1 SGHRS, CDR2 YFSETQ. The CDR3 length is 15 residues. Losses at the gene ends were 7 bases for V and 5 bases for J; bases not matched to a gene: 14. The DNA for the CDR3 is TGCGCCAGCTCTACCGACTCTCCAGGGGGCCACGAGCAGTACTTC. Protein sequence: CASSTDSPGGHEQYF.

The chain carries TRBV27 and TRBJ2-4; 10 bases are shared with TRBD1. This CDR3 comprises 15 residues. V shed 5 bases, J shed 6 bases, and the junction held 7 bases outside the gene matches. The V gene's germline CDR1 is MNHEY and CDR2 SMNVEV (reference sequence). The CDR3: CASSPRTGGGNIQYF. For the CDR3, the DNA is TGTGCCAGCAGTCCACGGACAGGGGGGGGAAACATTCAGTACTTC.

The genes are TRBV15 and TRBJ1-5; D is ambiguous. The CDR3 runs 15 residues. Deletions cut 5 bases from V and 0 bases from J, with 11 bases between. Germline lookup yields CDR1 LNHNV and CDR2 YYDKDF (reference sequence). Written as DNA, the CDR3 is TGTGCCACCAGCCCCCCGGGGTTTAGCAATCAGCCCCAGCATTTT. Translated, it gives CATSPPGFSNQPQHF.

The V gene is TRBV28, the J gene TRBJ1-3, with 7 bases aligning to TRBD1. Germline V gene data show CDR1 as MDHEN and CDR2 as SYDVKM. The V segment lost 5 bases and the J segment 1 base; nucleotides outside the gene matches: 5. The CDR3 consists of 15 residues. This CDR3 reads CASSRQGDSGNTIYF. CDR3 DNA: TGTGCCAGCAGTAGACAGGGCGATTCTGGAAACACCATATATTTT.

The chain recombines TRBV5-1 with TRBJ2-1, with a tentative D call TRBD2 (5 bases). Germline V gene data show CDR1 as SGHRS and CDR2 as YFSETQ. The CDR3 consists of 16 residues. V lost 3 bases, J lost 6 bases, and 19 bases lay in between. The CDR3, as DNA: TGCGCCAGCAGCTCCCGGACTGCAAGCGGAGGCAATGAGCAGTTCTTC. Translated: CASSSRTASGGNEQFF.

The chain combines TRBV7-9 with TRBJ1-4; the D gene is possibly TRBD1 (5 bases). The germline CDR1 and CDR2 sequences are SEHNR and FQNEAQ (reference sequence). The CDR3 spans 15 residues. The V gene lost 2 bases and the J gene lost 5 bases, with 12 bases spanning the gap. CDR3 amino acids: CASSLNGGKNEKLFF. CDR3 DNA: TGTGCCAGCAGCTTAAACGGGGGGAAGAATGAAAAACTGTTTTTT.

This clone was counted once. This chain joins TRBV27 and TRBJ2-7, with TRBD2 as a possible D gene (5 bases). The germline V gene has CDR1 MNHEY and CDR2 SMNVEV (reference sequence). V lost 5 bases, J lost 1 base, and 15 bases lay in between. The CDR3 is 15 amino acids. CDR3 region: CASSPRAGLSYEQYF. The CDR3, as DNA: TGTGCCAGCAGTCCAAGGGCGGGTCTTTCCTACGAGCAGTACTTC.

The rearrangement links TRBV19 to TRBJ2-7; D perhaps matches TRBD2 (6 bases). V was clipped by 1 base and J by 4 bases, with 11 bases between them. Germline CDR1 LNHDA, CDR2 SQIVND (reference sequence). The CDR3 length is 14 residues. CDR3 residues: CASSIGGGAYEQYF. The CDR3 region has the DNA TGTGCCAGTAGTATAGGGGGAGGAGCGTACGAGCAGTACTTC.

CDR3 loop: CASSQQAGYDQPQHF. CDR3 coding DNA: TGTGCCAGCAGCCAACAGGCAGGGTACGATCAGCCCCAGCATTTT. The genes are TRBV7-3 and TRBJ1-5; maybe TRBD1 (5 bases). Germline lookup yields CDR1 SGHTA and CDR2 FQGTGA. CDR3 length: 15 residues. Trimming removed 5 bases at V and 5 bases at J, with 16 bases between.

The chain uses TRBV27 and TRBJ2-2, with 11 bases fitting TRBD2. After removal of 6 bases from V and 5 bases from J, the junction contained 8 bases not matched to a gene. The CDR3 has 16 amino acids. The germline gives CDR1 MNHEY, CDR2 SMNVEV (reference sequence). Written as DNA, the CDR3 is TGTGCCAGCAGGAGCCCGGGACTAGCGGTGACCGGGGAGCTGTTTTTT. Translation gives CASRSPGLAVTGELFF.

This rearrangement joins TRBV7-9 to TRBJ1-5; D might be TRBD1 (6 bases). The CDR3 has 14 residues. CDR1 is SEHNR and CDR2 is FQNEAQ in the germline V gene (reference sequence). Trimming left V 8 bases short and J 3 bases short, with 14 bases between. Here the CDR3 reads CASQQGSANQPQHF. The DNA for the CDR3 is TGTGCCAGCCAGCAGGGGAGCGCCAATCAGCCCCAGCATTTT.

This chain connects TRBV27 to TRBJ2-7; TRBD2 aligns across 9 bases. Trimming took 3 bases from V and 7 from J; bases not matched to a gene: 10. CDR1 and CDR2 from the germline V gene are MNHEY and SMNVEV (reference sequence). This CDR3 has 15 residues. CDR3 residues: CASSFSAGGGLEQYF. CDR3 in DNA: TGTGCCAGCAGTTTCTCGGCGGGAGGGGGCTTGGAGCAGTACTTC.

The chain carries TRBV4-1 and TRBJ2-7; tentative D call: TRBD1 (5 bases). V gave up 4 bases and J gave up 5 bases, with 15 bases separating them. CDR3 length: 14 residues. Germline lookup yields CDR1 MGHRA and CDR2 YSYEKL. This CDR3 reads CASSPFQGIDEQYF. The CDR3 region has the DNA TGCGCCAGCAGCCCATTCCAGGGTATCGACGAGCAGTACTTC.

The chain is built from TRBV11-2 and TRBJ1-1; D not resolved. The CDR3 runs to 12 residues. Trimming shortened V by 3 bases and J by 2 bases, and 4 bases separated the two germline ends. Germline CDR1 reads SGHAT; CDR2 reads FQNNGV. The CDR3 loop reads CASSFSNTEAFF. The CDR3 DNA reads TGTGCCAGCAGCTTCTCTAACACTGAAGCTTTCTTT.

The chain has TRBV11-2 and TRBJ2-2, with 11 nucleotides matching TRBD1. V lost 1 base to trimming and J lost 6 bases; unmatched junction nucleotides: 4. Germline lookup yields CDR1 SGHAT and CDR2 FQNNGV. CDR3 size: 16 residues. The DNA for the CDR3 is TGTGCCAGCAGCTTAGCCGGGACAGGGGGTTCCGGGGAGCTGTTTTTT. Amino acids: CASSLAGTGGSGELFF.

The chain is built from TRBV4-2 and TRBJ2-7; 8 bases align to TRBD2. V gave up 2 bases and J gave up 6 bases; unmatched junction bases: 9. Germline V lookup: CDR1 LGHNA, CDR2 YNFKEQ. CDR3 length: 15 residues. In DNA form, the CDR3 reads TGTGCCAGCAGCCAAATGAGCGGGAGACCTACCGAGCAGTACTTC. It encodes CASSQMSGRPTEQYF.

The V gene is TRBV15, the J gene TRBJ2-2; 7 bases fit TRBD1. This CDR3 is 16 amino acids long. V gave up 0 bases and J gave up 7 bases; unmatched junction bases: 8. Germline CDR1 is LNHNV and CDR2 is YYDKDF (reference sequence). The DNA of the CDR3 is TGTGCCACCAGCAGAGATCTTGACAGGGCGATCGGGGAGCTGTTTTTT. Translated: CATSRDLDRAIGELFF.

The rearrangement uses TRBV27 and TRBJ2-7; 7 bases map to TRBD2. The CDR3 has 14 residues. Germline CDR1 MNHEY, CDR2 SMNVEV (reference sequence). J was trimmed by 3 bases and V by 6 bases; bases with no gene match: 8. The CDR3 DNA sequence: TGTGCCAGCAGAGTTCTGGGAGGGGACTACGAGCAGTACTTC. This gives the protein CASRVLGGDYEQYF.

The chain carries TRBV28 and TRBJ2-1; possibly TRBD1 for D (6 bases). Trimming stripped 6 bases from V and 5 bases from J, with 17 bases between. CDR3 size: 15 residues. Germline V gene lookup returns CDR1 MDHEN and CDR2 SYDVKM. CDR3 nucleotides: TGTGCCAGCAGCTCCACAGGGATTGCCAACAATGAGCAGTTCTTC. Protein product: CASSSTGIANNEQFF.

The chain joins TRBV27 to TRBJ2-7; the D gene is possibly TRBD2 (7 bases). This CDR3 region has 15 residues. Per germline, CDR1 MNHEY and CDR2 SMNVEV (reference sequence). Trimming shortened V by 2 bases and J by 1 base, and 12 bases separated the two germline ends. CDR3 loop: CASSLRGASSYEQYF. CDR3 sequence (DNA): TGTGCCAGCAGTTTACGGGGGGCGAGTTCCTACGAGCAGTACTTC.

This clone showed up just once. J is TRBJ2-2 and V is TRBV28; weak D call: TRBD2 (6 bases). Trimming stripped 5 bases from V and 6 bases from J, with 13 bases between. The CDR3 has 14 residues. Germline V gene lookup returns CDR1 MDHEN and CDR2 SYDVKM. The CDR3 reads CASSTRGVPGELFF. The DNA for the CDR3 is TGTGCCAGCAGTACCCGCGGGGTTCCCGGGGAGCTGTTTTTT.

The chain links TRBV28 to TRBJ2-2; D gene uncertain. With 3 bases removed from V and 2 bases from J, the gap between germline ends came to 10 bases. Germline values: CDR1 MDHEN, CDR2 SYDVKM. The CDR3 has 15 amino acids. DNA of the CDR3: TGTGCCAGCAGTTTCCTGCAGGTTAACACCGGGGAGCTGTTTTTT. Translated: CASSFLQVNTGELFF.

This clone was counted a single time. The rearrangement joins TRBV19 to TRBJ1-1, with D tentatively TRBD1 (6 bases). CDR3 length: 14 residues. V gave up 3 bases and J gave up 4 bases, with 12 bases separating them. Germline V gives CDR1 LNHDA, CDR2 SQIVND (reference sequence). The CDR3 sequence: CASSMDSLGTEAFF. The CDR3 coding sequence is TGTGCCAGTAGTATGGACAGCCTGGGCACTGAAGCTTTCTTT.